Listed below are T cell receptor beta chains from one sample, sequenced in a study of blood T cell repertoires in COVID-19. The assay was immunoSEQ multiplex PCR, and TCRdb's table has in-frame clones only and misses some. The repertoire holds tens of thousands of clones, with around 87% as singletons. Source material: peripheral blood. The receptors derive from a woman of 80 years or more with active or convalescent COVID-19. CDR3s include the opening cysteine and the closing phenylalanine or tryptophan. D genes are given only for firm matches. Clone size appears in some rows only: once, few, many, or a class for an expanded clone.

d_gene	len	abundance	j_gene	v_gene	CDR3nt	CDR3aa
.	15	.	TRBJ1-4	TRBV9	TGTGCCAGCAGCCCTCGGTCCTCGCTTAATGAAAAACTGTTTTTT	CASSPRSSLNEKLFF
.	13	.	TRBJ1-1	TRBV12-3/TRBV12-4	TGTGCCAGCAGTTTGGGGAGGAACACTGAAGCTTTCTTT	CASSLGRNTEAFF
.	13	.	TRBJ2-4	TRBV10-1	TGCGCCAGCCAGTCAGGGGCCGAGAGCATTCAGTACTTC	CASQSGAESIQYF
TRBD2	14	.	TRBJ2-1	TRBV10-2	TGCGCCAGCAGTGAGGACGGGGGGTTCGATGAGCAGTTCTTC	CASSEDGGFDEQFF
TRBD2	14	.	TRBJ2-3	TRBV6-4	TGTGCCAGCAGTGCTAGCGGGGGGGCGGATACGCAGTATTTT	CASSASGGADTQYF
TRBD1	16	.	TRBJ1-4	TRBV7-8	TGTGCCAGCAGCCCGGACAGGGGAGAAACTAATGAAAAACTGTTTTTT	CASSPDRGETNEKLFF
TRBD2	17	.	TRBJ2-3	TRBV7-6	TGTGCCAGCAGCTTGCGGCCCGGCGGGGGGGCCGCAGATACGCAGTATTTT	CASSLRPGGGAADTQYF
.	18	.	TRBJ2-1	TRBV6-2/TRBV6-3	TGTGCCAGCAGTTACTCGATTTTTAGGACAGAAACCTACAATGAGCAGTTCTTC	CASSYSIFRTETYNEQFF
TRBD1	14	.	TRBJ2-7	TRBV18	TGTGCCAGCTCAAATAGGACAGGCTCCTACGAGCAGTACTTC	CASSNRTGSYEQYF
.	13	.	TRBJ1-6	TRBV11-2	TGTGCCAGCAGCACGTCGGGGGGGACACCCCTCCACTTT	CASSTSGGTPLHF
.	15	.	TRBJ1-2	TRBV5-4	TGTGCCAGCAGCCTTACACCGACGAACCCAGGTGGCTACACCTTC	CASSLTPTNPGGYTF
TRBD1	16	.	TRBJ1-5	TRBV28	TGTGCCAGCAGTCTCTACCGGGACAGGGGTTTGGAGCCCCAGCATTTT	CASSLYRDRGLEPQHF
.	18	.	TRBJ1-2	TRBV3-1/TRBV3-2	TGTGCCAGCAGCCAGGTTGGGGGCCGGGTTATCTTAAACTATGGCTACACCTTC	CASSQVGGRVILNYGYTF
TRBD1	14	.	TRBJ1-1	TRBV9	TGTGCCAGCAGCGTACAGGGGGCAAACACTGAAGCTTTCTTT	CASSVQGANTEAFF
TRBD1	15	.	TRBJ1-1	TRBV28	TGTGCCAGCAGTTCCGGGACAGGGGGTAATCCTGAAGCTTTCTTT	CASSSGTGGNPEAFF
TRBD1	14	.	TRBJ2-7	TRBV28	TGTGCCAGCAGTTTGAGGACAGGGGCCTACGAGCAGTACTTC	CASSLRTGAYEQYF
.	14	.	TRBJ1-1	TRBV19	TGTGCCAGTAGTCCCGGAAGGGGAGGGTCTGAAGCTTTCTTT	CASSPGRGGSEAFF
TRBD1	14	.	TRBJ1-1	TRBV27	TGTGCCAGCAGGGCAGACAGGGCGTCCACTGAAGCTTTCTTT	CASRADRASTEAFF
.	17	few	TRBJ1-2	TRBV23-1	TGCGCCAGCAGTCAATCGAAAAGGCGGGATCCTAACTATGGCTACACCTTC	CASSQSKRRDPNYGYTF
.	17	.	TRBJ1-2	TRBV4-3	TGCGCCAGCAGCCAAGATATAAGTTTCTCAGGGGCGTATGGCTACACCTTC	CASSQDISFSGAYGYTF
.	15	.	TRBJ2-1	TRBV5-5	TGTGCCAGCAGCCCCCCCGTCCAGGGGCGCAATGAGCAGTTCTTC	CASSPPVQGRNEQFF
TRBD1	13	.	TRBJ1-2	TRBV29-1	TGCAGCGTTGGACAGGGGGCGGACTATGGCTACACCTTC	CSVGQGADYGYTF
TRBD2	16	.	TRBJ2-5	TRBV6-2/TRBV6-3	TGTGCCAGCAGTTACCAGCGGGGGGGCCGTGGAGAGACCCAGTACTTC	CASSYQRGGRGETQYF
.	12	once	TRBJ2-7	TRBV7-2	TGTGCCAGCAGCTTAGTCGGTATGGAGCAGTACTTC	CASSLVGMEQYF
TRBD1	16	once	TRBJ2-5	TRBV5-4	TGTGCCAGCAGCTTGGGCCACACAGGGGCGGGAGAGACCCAGTACTTC	CASSLGHTGAGETQYF
.	14	.	TRBJ1-6	TRBV10-2	TGCGCCAGCGGATACAGCGGACAGCTTTCACCCCTCCACTTT	CASGYSGQLSPLHF
.	14	.	TRBJ1-2	TRBV7-3	TGTGCCAGCAGCTTAAGCTCCGGTAACTATGGCTACACCTTC	CASSLSSGNYGYTF
.	15	.	TRBJ1-5	TRBV19	TGTGCCAGTAGTATCAGGAGGACAGATCATCAGCCCCAGCATTTT	CASSIRRTDHQPQHF